Listed here are 11 T cell receptor beta chains from one sample, sequenced in a study of T cell clonotyping in hematopoietic cell transplantation. Data came from immunoSEQ multiplex PCR; TCRdb stores just in-frame clones and leaves some out. The data hold about 36,000 clones, with over 80% observed a single time. Sequencing used peripheral blood mononuclear cells. These receptors all come from a woman between 40 and 50 years old in good health. Some clones in this sample may be carry-over from other donors' samples.

J is TRBJ2-3 and V is TRBV19, with TRBD2 matching over 8 bases. Germline CDR1 is LNHDA and CDR2 is SQIVND (reference sequence). The CDR3 has 14 residues. Unmatched junction bases numbered 1, after V lost 5 bases and J lost 0 bases. The CDR3 DNA sequence: TGTGCCAGTAGTCGGGAGGGGAGCACAGATACGCAGTATTTT. Its protein product is CASSREGSTDTQYF. Supplemented by reference TRBV19 and TRBJ2-3, the full variable domain reads DGGITQSPKYLFRKEGQNVTLSCEQNLNHDAMYWYRQDPGQGLRLIYYSQIVNDFQKGDIAEGYSVSREKKESFPLTVTSAQKNPTAFYLCASSREGSTDTQYFGPGTRLTVL.

The chain is built from TRBV9 and TRBJ1-4; D is ambiguous. The V end lost 0 bases, the J end lost 5 bases, and 8 bases lay between the germline ends. The CDR3 runs to 14 residues. Germline CDR1 is SGDLS and CDR2 is YYNGEE. The CDR3 DNA sequence: TGTGCCAGCAGCGTAGGTGTACGAAATGAAAAACTGTTTTTT. Translated: CASSVGVRNEKLFF. The whole variable domain, filled in from reference TRBV9 and TRBJ1-4, reads DSGVTQTPKHLITATGQRVTLRCSPRSGDLSVYWYQQSLDQGLQFLIQYYNGEERAKGNILERFSAQQFPDLHSELNLSSLELGDSALYFCASSVGVRNEKLFFGSGTQLSVL.

The chain recombines TRBV5-1 with TRBJ2-7, with D tentatively TRBD2 (7 bases). The CDR3 runs to 16 residues. V was clipped by 4 bases and J by 4 bases, with 21 bases between them. Germline V lookup: CDR1 SGHRS, CDR2 YFSETQ. The CDR3 bases are TGCGCCAGCAGCCCCGGGGGGCGGGAGTACCCTTACGAGCAGTACTTC. It codes for CASSPGGREYPYEQYF.

The rearrangement joins TRBV28 to TRBJ2-5; 10 bases agree with TRBD2. This CDR3 comprises 17 residues. The germline CDR1 and CDR2 sequences are MDHEN and SYDVKM. With V trimmed by 5 bases and J by 0 bases, 9 bases remained unmatched. CDR3 region: CASSTSGRGRYQETQYF. The CDR3 nucleotides read TGTGCCAGCAGTACCAGCGGGAGGGGGAGATACCAAGAGACCCAGTACTTC.

V gene TRBV4-1 combines with J gene TRBJ2-2, with 9 positions matching TRBD1. The J segment lost 1 base and the V segment lost 4 bases, leaving 19 bases of the junction unmatched. This CDR3 spans 21 amino acids. The germline V gene has CDR1 MGHRA and CDR2 YSYEKL. The CDR3 DNA is TGCGCCAGCAGCCCCCCCTTCGGGACAGGGCCCGAACACGGGAACACCGGGGAGCTGTTTTTT. Encoded protein: CASSPPFGTGPEHGNTGELFF.

The V and J genes are TRBV2 and TRBJ2-2; 12 bases match TRBD1. The CDR3 sequence is 17 residues long. Germline V gene sequence: CDR1 SNHLY, CDR2 FYNNEI. Trimming cost V 9 bases and J 4 bases; bases outside gene matches: 12. In DNA, the CDR3 is TGTGCCAGGCGTACGGGACAGGGGGCGCAAGGCACCGGGGAGCTGTTTTTT. Protein product: CARRTGQGAQGTGELFF.

This chain joins TRBV9 and TRBJ1-1, with D maybe TRBD1 (6 bases). Trimming removed 2 bases from V and 7 bases from J, with 12 bases in between. The CDR3 consists of 13 residues. Germline CDR1 and CDR2: SGDLS and YYNGEE. CDR3 region: CASSVQGLGEAFF. In DNA, the CDR3 is TGTGCCAGCAGCGTCCAGGGGCTTGGTGAAGCTTTCTTT.

This chain joins TRBV4-1 and TRBJ1-1; 7 bases match TRBD1. The germline CDR1 and CDR2 sequences are MGHRA and YSYEKL. Trimming took 4 bases from V and 0 from J; bases not matched to a gene: 11. The CDR3 contains 17 residues. The CDR3, as DNA: TGCGCCAGCAGCCCATTTCTACTGGGACAGATGAACACTGAAGCTTTCTTT. It yields the protein CASSPFLLGQMNTEAFF.

The chain recombines TRBV13 with TRBJ2-5; 8 bases align to TRBD2. Germline V lookup: CDR1 PRHDT, CDR2 FYEKMQ (reference sequence). CDR3 length: 15 amino acids. After removal of 4 bases from V and 1 base from J, the junction contained 5 bases not matched to a gene. The CDR3 bases are TGTGCCAGCAGCTCCCGACTAGCGCTCCAAGAGACCCAGTACTTC. This sequence encodes CASSSRLALQETQYF.

This rearrangement joins TRBV5-1 to TRBJ1-1; D call uncertain. Germline CDR1 reads SGHRS; CDR2 reads YFSETQ. The CDR3 has 12 amino acids. The V end lost 6 bases, the J end lost 2 bases, and 8 bases lay between the germline ends. CDR3: CASKEVNTEAFF. CDR3 in DNA: TGCGCCAGCAAGGAGGTAAACACTGAAGCTTTCTTT.

This clone was observed a single time. The CDR3 here is CASSESERATSDGYTF. In nucleotides, the CDR3 is TGTGCCAGCAGTGAGTCGGAACGGGCCACTTCGGATGGCTACACCTTC. The chain is built from TRBV25-1 and TRBJ1-2, with unresolved D. Germline loops: CDR1 MGHDK, CDR2 SYGVNS. CDR3 length: 16 residues. Trimming cost V 3 bases and J 6 bases, with 20 bases left between them.